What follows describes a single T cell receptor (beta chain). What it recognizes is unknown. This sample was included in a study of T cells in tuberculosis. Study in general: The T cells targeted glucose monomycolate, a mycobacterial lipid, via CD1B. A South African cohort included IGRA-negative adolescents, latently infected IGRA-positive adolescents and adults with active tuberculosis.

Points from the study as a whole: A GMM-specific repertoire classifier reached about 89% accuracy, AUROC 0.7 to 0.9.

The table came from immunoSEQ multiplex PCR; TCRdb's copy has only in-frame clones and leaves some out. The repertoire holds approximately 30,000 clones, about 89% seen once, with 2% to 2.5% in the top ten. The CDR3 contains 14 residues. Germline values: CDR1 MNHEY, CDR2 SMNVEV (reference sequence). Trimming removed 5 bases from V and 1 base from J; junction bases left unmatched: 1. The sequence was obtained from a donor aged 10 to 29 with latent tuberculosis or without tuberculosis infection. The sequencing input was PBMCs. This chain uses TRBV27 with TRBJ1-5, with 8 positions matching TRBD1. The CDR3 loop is CASSGQGSNQPQHF. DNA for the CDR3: TGTGCCAGCAGTGGACAGGGAAGCAATCAGCCCCAGCATTTT.